Detailed here is one T cell receptor (beta chain). This record belongs to a study of T cells in Graves' hyperthyroidism and ophthalmopathy. Amplification yielded TCR beta CDR3 regions, with RNA transcripts as the source. Carried out on the TCR CDR3, a first-round RT-PCR used the HTBI primer set. TCRdb itself ran the multiplex PCR reads through MiXCR, one entry per CDR3 protein. The sample contains a few hundred thousand distinct CDR3 sequences, about 45% of which appear only once. This CDR3 contains 13 residues. Germline V gene lookup returns CDR1 SEHNR and CDR2 FQNEAQ (reference sequence). The V end lost 6 bases, the J end lost 9 bases, and 18 bases lay between the germline ends.

The sequence came from a woman aged 18 to 35 with Graves' hyperthyroidism. The specimen sequenced was peripheral blood or thyroid tissue (not recorded which). V is TRBV7-9 and J is TRBJ2-7; D could derive from TRBD1 or TRBD2 (5 bases each). CDR3 DNA: TGTGCCAGCAGTTTCGCCGGGACGTCGGGGCAGTACTTC. This gives the protein CASSFAGTSGQYF.